The 18 T cell receptor beta chains listed next were all sequenced from one sample in a study of identical twins. From the 5' RACE reads, TCRdb called clonotypes with MiXCR, one entry per CDR3 protein. The sample holds approximately 210,000 distinct CDR3 sequences, 6.5% to 8% seen once. The sample was also reused in another study, on T cells expressing NK-cell markers.

The sample comprised CD8+ T cells sorted from blood. These receptors were taken from a woman under 30 in good health.

In this sample, this clonotype turned up a few times. The genes are TRBV7-6 and TRBJ2-1; D call uncertain. CDR1 and CDR2 (germline): SGHVS, FNYEAQ. Trimming pared 2 bases from V and 10 bases from J, leaving 12 bases between. This CDR3 is built from 13 residues. Here the CDR3 reads CASSLFSGWEQFF. The CDR3 bases are TGTGCCAGCAGCTTATTCTCGGGTTGGGAGCAGTTCTTC.

This clonotype was seen many times. V is TRBV5-1 and J is TRBJ2-7; no clear D gene. V was cut by 3 bases and J by 2 bases, with 9 bases left in between. Germline-derived CDR1 and CDR2 are SGHRS and YFSETQ. The CDR3 covers 13 residues. The chain's CDR3 is CASSSVGAYEQYF. As DNA, the CDR3 is TGCGCCAGCAGCTCGGTGGGCGCCTACGAGCAGTACTTC.

This clonotype was detected many times. This CDR3 is CSVPWGSYEQYF. CDR3 coding DNA: TGCAGCGTTCCTTGGGGGTCGTACGAGCAGTACTTC. The chain is built from TRBV29-1 and TRBJ2-7; D tentatively fits TRBD1 or TRBD2 (5 bases each). V was shortened by 5 bases and J by 4 bases, with 12 bases between the two germline ends. This CDR3 has 12 residues. Germline values: CDR1 SQVTM, CDR2 ANQGSEA.

J is TRBJ2-2 and V is TRBV5-4, with TRBD2 matching over 11 bases. The CDR3 contains 17 residues. V shed 3 bases and J 7 bases; nucleotides not matched to a gene: 11. CDR1 is SGHNT and CDR2 is YYREEE in the germline V gene (reference sequence). In DNA form, the CDR3 reads TGTGCCAGCAGCTCGCGCTTAGCGGGAGGGGGCGACGGGGAGCTGTTTTTT. This translates into CASSSRLAGGGDGELFF.

This clonotype was counted only a few times. This chain joins TRBV6-6 and TRBJ2-1; tentative D call: TRBD2 (5 bases). Trimming removed 6 bases from V and 10 bases from J, with 13 bases in between. This CDR3 is built from 12 residues. Germline CDR1 and CDR2: MNHNY and SVGAGI (reference sequence). DNA of the CDR3: TGTGCCAGCAGCCCCCTAGCAGGCGAGCAGTTCTTC. Protein sequence: CASSPLAGEQFF.

This clonotype was picked up a small number of times. V usage is TRBV2 and J usage is TRBJ2-7; D not certain. This CDR3 has 12 residues. Trimming shortened V by 11 bases and J by 2 bases, and 13 bases separated the two germline ends. Germline V gene sequence: CDR1 SNHLY, CDR2 FYNNEI. CDR3 nucleotide sequence: TGTGCCTTCCGGTCCTCAACCTACGAGCAGTACTTC. Its translation: CAFRSSTYEQYF.

This clonotype has ten or more counts. The V call is TRBV25-1, the J call TRBJ1-1, with D unclear. V lost 3 bases to trimming and J lost 1 base, with 6 bases between them. From germline, CDR1 is MGHDK and CDR2 SYGVNS. The CDR3 has 13 residues. CDR3 sequence reads: CASSEWGNTEAFF. CDR3 coding DNA: TGTGCCAGCAGTGAGTGGGGGAACACTGAAGCTTTCTTT.

The rearrangement links TRBV12-3 or TRBV12-4 to TRBJ1-1; D perhaps matches TRBD1 (5 bases). The CDR3 length is 13 residues. V lost 7 bases and J 6 bases, leaving 15 bases between the germline ends. The CDR3 reads CASTSSGGAEAFF. In DNA form, the CDR3 reads TGTGCCAGCACCTCGTCGGGGGGGGCTGAAGCTTTCTTT.

This clonotype was seen repeatedly, ten times or more. The V and J genes are TRBV7-9 and TRBJ1-2; D is unresolved. The CDR3 has 11 amino acids. V was trimmed by 5 bases and J by 8 bases, leaving 9 bases between them. Per germline, CDR1 SEHNR and CDR2 FQNEAQ (reference sequence). The CDR3 DNA reads as TGTGCCAGCAGCCATCCCCAGGGCTACACCTTC. Protein product: CASSHPQGYTF.

This clonotype was counted only a few times. V is TRBV29-1 and J is TRBJ2-1; 8 bases map to TRBD2. Germline CDR1 SQVTM, CDR2 ANQGSEA. This CDR3 has 13 residues. The V gene end was trimmed by 3 bases and the J gene end by 9 bases; junction bases not matched to a gene: 7. The CDR3 reads CSVDPGRASEQFF. As DNA, the CDR3 is TGCAGCGTTGATCCCGGGAGGGCCAGTGAGCAGTTCTTC.

This clonotype has ten or more counts. The chain is built from TRBV20-1 and TRBJ2-5; 10 positions agree with TRBD2. The ends lost 5 bases at V and 4 bases at J; junction bases unmatched: 10. The CDR3 is made up of 15 amino acids. The germline CDR1 and CDR2 sequences are DFQATT and SNEGSKA (reference sequence). The DNA for the CDR3 is TGCAGTGCTCCGAGCGGGGGGGCCTTGGGAGAGACCCAGTACTTC. Its protein product is CSAPSGGALGETQYF.

The V and J genes are TRBV5-1 and TRBJ2-2; D not certain. Deletions cut 1 base from V and 1 base from J, with 11 bases between. CDR1 SGHRS and CDR2 YFSETQ come from the germline V gene. The CDR3 contains 16 residues. The CDR3 coding sequence is TGCGCCAGCAGCTTGAATTCGGCCATGAACACCGGGGAGCTGTTTTTT. Amino acid sequence: CASSLNSAMNTGELFF.

The sample holds many counts of this clonotype. The gene calls are TRBV20-1 and TRBJ1-3; D gene ambiguous. The CDR3 totals 13 residues. Trimming shortened V by 5 bases and J by 4 bases, and 12 bases separated the two germline ends. The germline CDR1 and CDR2 sequences are DFQATT and SNEGSKA (reference sequence). The CDR3 spells CSAVGETGNTIYF. The CDR3 region has the DNA TGCAGTGCTGTCGGCGAAACAGGAAACACCATATATTTT.

At least ten counts were recorded for this clonotype. This chain links TRBV5-5 with TRBJ2-5; tentative D call: TRBD1 (6 bases). CDR1 is SGHKS and CDR2 is YYEKEE in the germline V gene (reference sequence). Deletions cut 0 bases from V and 0 bases from J, with 9 bases between. This CDR3 spans 15 amino acids. CDR3 DNA: TGTGCCAGCAGCTTGGTTTGGGACAACCAAGAGACCCAGTACTTC. It is translated as CASSLVWDNQETQYF.

The chain combines TRBV6-1 with TRBJ2-1; 13 bases are shared with TRBD2. V lost 6 bases and J lost 7; bases outside the gene matches: 9. Looked up from germline, CDR1 is MNHNS and CDR2 is SASEGT. The CDR3 extends over 16 amino acids. The CDR3 region has the DNA TGTGCCAGCAGCCTGGTGGGGACTAGCGGGATAAATGAGCAGTTCTTC. The encoded protein is CASSLVGTSGINEQFF.

This clonotype was observed a handful of times. This chain links TRBV12-3 or TRBV12-4 with TRBJ2-7; D is undetermined. The V gene lost 3 bases and the J gene lost 0 bases, with 9 bases spanning the gap. The length of the CDR3 is 14 residues. The CDR3 DNA is TGTGCCAGCAGTTTGGTTGCTAGCTCCTACGAGCAGTACTTC. It is translated as CASSLVASSYEQYF.

This chain uses TRBV5-1 with TRBJ1-3, with D perhaps TRBD1 (6 bases). The CDR3 covers 13 residues. Per germline, CDR1 SGHRS and CDR2 YFSETQ. V shed 9 bases and J shed 5 bases, with 15 bases lying between them. CDR3 residues: CATRGCPRNTIYF. The CDR3 nucleotides are TGCGCCACCAGGGGTTGTCCCCGAAACACCATATATTTT.

This clonotype was seen only a few times. The CDR3 coding sequence is TGTGCCAGCAGTTTGATTAGGGCCCCAGATCGGGATGGCTACACCTTC. Protein product: CASSLIRAPDRDGYTF. This rearrangement joins TRBV27 to TRBJ1-2, with unresolved D. The V end was cut by 3 bases, the J end by 6 bases, with 20 bases between. The germline CDR1 and CDR2 sequences are MNHEY and SMNVEV (reference sequence). The CDR3 spans 16 residues.